A selection of T cell receptor beta chains follows, all from one sample in a study of PD-1 blockade in classical Hodgkin lymphoma. Sequencing used immunoSEQ multiplex PCR; TCRdb keeps in-frame clones, though not all of them. The sample records tens of thousands of clones, approximately 85% being singletons. Sequencing was performed on peripheral blood mononuclear cells (PBMCs), taken before the fourth cycle of nivolumab. Receptors were obtained from a human donor with classical Hodgkin lymphoma. CDR3s include the opening cysteine and the closing phenylalanine or tryptophan. D genes are given only for firm matches. Clone size is stated in some rows and not others, as once, few, many or a class when expanded.

abundance: -; v_gene: TRBV5-1; j_gene: TRBJ2-7; d_gene: -; CDR3aa: CASSDAYEQYF; CDR3nt: TGCGCCAGCAGCGACGCCTACGAGCAGTACTTC
abundance: few; v_gene: TRBV6-6; j_gene: TRBJ1-1; d_gene: -; CDR3aa: CASTEIREGTEAFF; CDR3nt: TGTGCCAGCACCGAAATCAGGGAAGGGACTGAAGCTTTCTTT
abundance: -; v_gene: TRBV9; j_gene: TRBJ2-7; d_gene: TRBD2; CDR3aa: CASSVVGGSFNEQYF; CDR3nt: TGTGCCAGCAGCGTAGTCGGGGGGAGTTTCAACGAGCAGTACTTC
abundance: -; v_gene: TRBV9; j_gene: TRBJ2-1; d_gene: -; CDR3aa: CASSGGWGLADNEQFF; CDR3nt: TGTGCCAGCAGCGGAGGGTGGGGGCTAGCAGACAATGAGCAGTTCTTC
abundance: -; v_gene: TRBV28; j_gene: TRBJ2-5; d_gene: TRBD2; CDR3aa: CASRRGAETQYF; CDR3nt: TGTGCCAGCAGGCGGGGGGCAGAGACCCAGTACTTC
abundance: once; v_gene: TRBV29-1; j_gene: TRBJ2-2; d_gene: -; CDR3aa: CSVEAAGSGTGELFF; CDR3nt: TGCAGCGTTGAAGCTGCGGGGTCGGGCACCGGGGAGCTGTTTTTT
abundance: -; v_gene: TRBV27; j_gene: TRBJ2-2; d_gene: -; CDR3aa: CASRTNTGELFF; CDR3nt: TGTGCCAGCAGAACGAACACCGGGGAGCTGTTTTTT
abundance: -; v_gene: TRBV30; j_gene: TRBJ2-5; d_gene: TRBD1; CDR3aa: CAWGTGRFQETQYF; CDR3nt: TGTGCCTGGGGGACAGGGCGGTTTCAAGAGACCCAGTACTTC
abundance: -; v_gene: TRBV11-2; j_gene: TRBJ2-7; d_gene: -; CDR3aa: CASSNRGPHYEQYF; CDR3nt: TGTGCCAGCAGCAACCGGGGTCCCCACTACGAGCAGTACTTC
abundance: once; v_gene: TRBV5-5; j_gene: TRBJ2-1; d_gene: TRBD1; CDR3aa: CASSSTGTGVHNEQFF; CDR3nt: TGTGCCAGCAGCTCGACCGGGACAGGGGTCCACAATGAGCAGTTCTTC
abundance: -; v_gene: TRBV19; j_gene: TRBJ2-6; d_gene: -; CDR3aa: CASSLQGLSGANVLTF; CDR3nt: TGTGCCAGTAGTTTACAGGGCCTCTCTGGGGCCAACGTCCTGACTTTC
abundance: -; v_gene: TRBV5-1; j_gene: TRBJ2-3; d_gene: -; CDR3aa: CASSLAGDGDTQYF; CDR3nt: TGCGCCAGCAGCTTGGCCGGGGACGGAGATACGCAGTATTTT
abundance: -; v_gene: TRBV30; j_gene: TRBJ2-3; d_gene: -; CDR3aa: CAWRTDTQYF; CDR3nt: TGTGCCTGGAGGACAGATACGCAGTATTTT
abundance: -; v_gene: TRBV5-1; j_gene: TRBJ1-1; d_gene: -; CDR3aa: CATRGIGTEAFF; CDR3nt: TGCGCCACCAGGGGAATAGGCACTGAAGCTTTCTTT
abundance: -; v_gene: TRBV30; j_gene: TRBJ1-5; d_gene: TRBD1; CDR3aa: CAWGQGAGNQPQHF; CDR3nt: TGTGCCTGGGGACAGGGGGCTGGAAATCAGCCCCAGCATTTT
abundance: -; v_gene: TRBV7-2; j_gene: TRBJ2-7; d_gene: TRBD2; CDR3aa: CASSLARDYKQYF; CDR3nt: TGTGCCAGCAGCTTAGCACGGGACTACAAGCAGTACTTC
abundance: once; v_gene: TRBV10-3; j_gene: TRBJ2-7; d_gene: TRBD2; CDR3aa: CATGLADSYEQYF; CDR3nt: TGTGCCACAGGACTAGCGGACTCCTACGAGCAGTACTTC
abundance: -; v_gene: TRBV7-3; j_gene: TRBJ2-1; d_gene: -; CDR3aa: CASSLTGGYNEQFF; CDR3nt: TGTGCCAGCAGCTTAACGGGGGGCTACAATGAGCAGTTCTTC
abundance: -; v_gene: TRBV5-1; j_gene: TRBJ2-6; d_gene: -; CDR3aa: CASSSGPLGANVLTF; CDR3nt: TGCGCCAGCAGCTCAGGGCCTCTTGGGGCCAACGTCCTGACTTTC
abundance: -; v_gene: TRBV11-1; j_gene: TRBJ2-5; d_gene: TRBD1; CDR3aa: CASSRSSGTGVFETQYF; CDR3nt: TGTGCCAGCAGCCGAAGCTCCGGGACAGGGGTTTTCGAGACCCAGTACTTC
abundance: -; v_gene: TRBV25-1; j_gene: TRBJ2-7; d_gene: -; CDR3aa: CASSEYGTSYEQYF; CDR3nt: TGTGCCAGCAGTGAATACGGGACCTCCTACGAGCAGTACTTC
abundance: -; v_gene: TRBV7-3; j_gene: TRBJ2-2; d_gene: -; CDR3aa: CASSFSHSPAGELFF; CDR3nt: TGTGCCAGCAGCTTTTCACACTCCCCCGCCGGGGAGCTGTTTTTT
abundance: -; v_gene: TRBV5-1; j_gene: TRBJ2-7; d_gene: -; CDR3aa: CASSPGLTRAYEQYF; CDR3nt: TGCGCCAGCAGCCCGGGCCTCACGAGAGCCTACGAGCAGTACTTC
abundance: -; v_gene: TRBV14; j_gene: TRBJ2-5; d_gene: -; CDR3aa: CASSQGGLTQYF; CDR3nt: TGTGCCAGCAGCCAAGGTGGCTTGACCCAGTACTTC
abundance: -; v_gene: TRBV7-3; j_gene: TRBJ2-3; d_gene: TRBD2; CDR3aa: CASSPAGATDTQYF; CDR3nt: TGTGCCAGCAGCCCCGCGGGAGCCACAGATACGCAGTATTTT
abundance: once; v_gene: TRBV5-1; j_gene: TRBJ1-4; d_gene: -; CDR3aa: CASSLSGASEKLFF; CDR3nt: TGCGCCAGCAGCTTGTCGGGGGCGAGTGAAAAACTGTTTTTT
abundance: -; v_gene: TRBV5-1; j_gene: TRBJ2-3; d_gene: TRBD2; CDR3aa: CASSLAGTSGHTQYF; CDR3nt: TGCGCCAGCAGCTTGGCCGGGACTAGCGGTCATACGCAGTATTTT